These 23 T cell receptor beta chains came from one sample sequenced in a study of tumor and adjacent non-tumor tissue in lung cancer. This sample's RNA came from whole unsorted tissue. Distant lung tissue was collected more than 3 cm away from the tumor edge. The library came from three nested PCR rounds adapted from ARM-PCR protocols. TCRdb fed the multiplex PCR reads into MiXCR, producing one record per CDR3 protein. The sample yields some 68,000 distinct CDR3 sequences, around 80% seen once. Specimen: distant non-tumor lung tissue. The source of these receptors is a man aged 60 to 69 with non-small cell lung cancer.

Note on this clonotype: One end of the junction does not line up with germline, which may come from a read error. V gene TRBV29-1 combines with J gene TRBJ2-4; a weak D match, TRBD1 (6 bases). This CDR3 has 12 residues. Germline CDR1 and CDR2: SQVTM and ANQGSEA. CDR3 sequence: CRVADSKNIQHF. Here the CDR3 DNA reads TGCAGGGTTGCGGACAGTAAAAACATTCAGCACTTC.

In its sample, this clonotype was seen many times. The V call is TRBV19, the J call TRBJ1-2, with 9 positions matching TRBD1. Losses at the gene ends were 6 bases for V and 0 bases for J; bases not matched to a gene: 2. The V gene's germline CDR1 is LNHDA and CDR2 SQIVND (reference sequence). This CDR3 has 14 amino acids. The CDR3 DNA follows: TGTGCCAGTAGAAGGACAGGGGCTAACTATGGCTACACCTTC. Translation gives CASRRTGANYGYTF.

About this clonotype itself: A junction boundary mismatches the germline segment, possibly from a read error. CDR3 in DNA: TGTGCCAGTGGTATAGAGGGGGCAACCTACAATGAGCAGTTCTTC. Translation gives CASGIEGATYNEQFF. This rearrangement joins TRBV19 to TRBJ2-1, with 7 bases aligning to TRBD1. Germline loops: CDR1 LNHDA, CDR2 SQIVND (reference sequence). The CDR3 has 15 residues.

V usage is TRBV29-1 and J usage is TRBJ2-1, with D hard to call. The CDR3 is 14 amino acids. The V gene's germline CDR1 is SQVTM and CDR2 ANQGSEA. Here the CDR3 reads CSVKDQGIYNEQFF. As DNA, the CDR3 is TGCAGTGTTAAAGATCAAGGAATCTACAATGAGCAGTTCTTC.

As to this clonotype: No conserved phenylalanine or tryptophan ends this CDR3, so it is likely a read error. This chain joins TRBV29-1 and TRBJ2-7; the match to TRBD1 covers 8 bases. Germline CDR1 is SQVTM and CDR2 is ANQGSEA. This CDR3 is built from 15 residues. The CDR3 reads CSATRGGQGSHEQYL. The CDR3 bases are TGTAGCGCAACAAGGGGTGGACAGGGTTCCCACGAGCAGTACTTG.

About this clonotype: The conserved closing phenylalanine or tryptophan is absent in this CDR3, likely reflecting a read error. The chain carries TRBV20-1 and TRBJ1-1; 9 bases map to TRBD1. CDR1 is DFQATT, CDR2 SNEGSKA, per germline (reference sequence). J lost 7 bases, V lost 5 bases, and 11 bases had no gene match. This CDR3 has 14 residues. The CDR3 region has the DNA TGCAGTGCTCGTGGGGACAGGGAAGGCATTGAAGCTTTCTTA. It translates to CSARGDREGIEAFL.

This clonotype came up a few times. The junction and the germline gene differ at one end; a read error may be behind it. The gene calls are TRBV29-1 and TRBJ2-7, with 7 nucleotides matching TRBD2. CDR1 and CDR2 (germline): SQVTM, ANQGSEA. CDR3 length: 11 residues. In nucleotides, the CDR3 is TGCTGCGTTGGGGGAGGGAAAGATCAGTACTTC. Amino acid sequence: CCVGGGKDQYF.

A remark on this clonotype: A read error may account for a junction end that differs from germline. The chain links TRBV6-2 or TRBV6-3 to TRBJ2-1; weak D call: TRBD1 (6 bases). Per the germline V gene, CDR1 is MNHEY and CDR2 is SVGEGT. The CDR3 contains 14 residues. In nucleotides, the CDR3 is TGTGCCAACAGTAGACAGGACTCCTACAACAAGCAGTTCTTC. Translating gives CANSRQDSYNKQFF.

This clonotype was picked up one time. The chain uses TRBV5-4 and TRBJ1-1; D is unclear. The V end was cut by 7 bases, the J end by 6 bases, with 19 bases between. The CDR3 contains 14 residues. Germline V lookup: CDR1 SGHNT, CDR2 YYREEE (reference sequence). CDR3 sequence: CASLIWEGISEAFF. DNA for the CDR3: TGTGCCAGCCTTATCTGGGAGGGTATTTCTGAAGCTTTCTTT.

Worth noting for this clonotype: The junction departs from germline at one end; a sequencing error may be responsible. The genes are TRBV29-1 and TRBJ2-2; the D gene is possibly TRBD2 (5 bases). There are 11 residues in the CDR3. Germline CDR1 is SQVTM and CDR2 is ANQGSEA. The CDR3 region is CSADYIGELFF. The CDR3 DNA sequence: TGCAGCGCTGACTACATCGGGGAACTGTTTTTT.

With regard to this clonotype: Since a much larger clone is just one base distant, this may be a read error. The genes are TRBV28 and TRBJ2-4; weak D call: TRBD2 (6 bases). The CDR3 has 14 amino acids. The V gene's germline CDR1 is MDHEN and CDR2 SYDVKM. In nucleotides, the CDR3 is TGTGCCAGCAGTCATAGCGGAGCCAAAAACATTCAGCACTTC. This sequence encodes CASSHSGAKNIQHF.

The CDR3 reads CSVPGQGAYEQYF. CDR3 nucleotides: TGCAGCGTACCGGGACAGGGGGCGTACGAGCAGTACTTC. The V and J genes are TRBV29-1 and TRBJ2-7, with 12 bases lining up with TRBD1. The ends lost 6 bases at V and 4 bases at J; junction bases unmatched: 4. The CDR3 sequence is 13 residues long. Germline CDR1 and CDR2: SQVTM and ANQGSEA.

Worth noting for this clonotype: A junction end diverges from the germline sequence, so it may reflect a read error. This chain joins TRBV4-1 and TRBJ2-2, with D possibly called TRBD1 or TRBD2 (5 bases each). The CDR3 is 16 residues long. The germline V gene has CDR1 MGHRA and CDR2 YSYEKL. This chain's CDR3 is CSSGQETTANTGELFF. The CDR3 region has the DNA TGCTCCAGCGGCCAAGAAACGACAGCTAACACCGGGGAGCTGTTTTTT.

The V call is TRBV6-2 or TRBV6-3, the J call TRBJ2-7; 8 bases agree with TRBD2. V trimming: 4 bases; J trimming: 4 bases; junction bases outside the gene matches: 6. This CDR3 has 14 residues. Germline lookup yields CDR1 MNHEY and CDR2 SVGEGT. CDR3 amino acids: CASSSLAGQYEQYF. The DNA for the CDR3 is TGTGCCAGCAGTTCGCTAGCGGGTCAGTACGAGCAGTACTTC.

In the case of this clonotype: One junction end disagrees with the germline gene, perhaps due to a read error. V and J are TRBV11-1 and TRBJ2-6; 8 positions match TRBD1. The CDR3 sequence is 17 residues long. The V gene's germline CDR1 is SGHAT and CDR2 FQDESV (reference sequence). The CDR3 coding sequence is TGTGCAAGCAGTCGGACAGGGAGGCCTTATGGGGCCAACGTCCTGATTTTC. Its protein is CASSRTGRPYGANVLIF. Full variable domain (rest looked up from reference TRBV11-1 and TRBJ2-6): EAEVAQSPRYKITEKSQAVAFWCDPISGHATLYWYRQILGQGPELLVQFQDESVVDDSQLPKDRFSAERLKGVDSTLKIQPAELGDSAMYLCASSRTGRPYGANVLIFGAGSRLTVL.

This clonotype was recorded many times. The chain has TRBV7-8 and TRBJ2-5; 9 nucleotides line up with TRBD1. The ends lost 1 base at V and 1 base at J; junction bases unmatched: 10. Germline V gene lookup returns CDR1 SGHVS and CDR2 FQNEAQ. The CDR3 consists of 18 residues. CDR3 loop: CASSLVRATGGAQETQYF. CDR3 in DNA: TGTGCCAGCAGCTTAGTCCGCGCGACAGGGGGGGCCCAAGAGACCCAGTACTTC.

The chain is built from TRBV6-2 or TRBV6-3 and TRBJ2-1; 7 nucleotides line up with TRBD1. The J call may be faulty, since TRBJ2-7 better matches the DNA end. This CDR3 is 14 amino acids long. Germline CDR1 MNHEY, CDR2 SVGEGT. The CDR3 region is CADSRQGSYIEQYF. CDR3 sequence (DNA): TGTGCCGACAGTAGACAGGGCTCCTACATTGAGCAGTACTTC.

This clonotype was picked up one time. At one end, the junction sequence differs from germline, possibly due to a read error. The chain recombines TRBV7-8 with TRBJ2-2, with unresolved D. Germline V gene lookup returns CDR1 SGHVS and CDR2 FQNEAQ. The CDR3 loop spans 15 amino acids. The CDR3 reads CVSSSRNSDTGELFF. Here the CDR3 DNA reads TGTGTCAGCAGCTCGCGAAACTCGGACACCGGGGAGCTGTTTTTT. Together with reference TRBV7-8 and TRBJ2-2, the CDR3 gives the full variable domain: GAGVSQSPRYKVAKRGQDVALRCDPISGHVSLFWYQQALGQGPEFLTYFQNEAQLDKSGLPSDRFFAERPEGSVSTLKIQRTQQEDSAVYLCVSSSRNSDTGELFFGEGSRLTVL.

The J gene is TRBJ2-1, the V gene TRBV29-1; D remains ambiguous. The J call is uncertain, as TRBJ2-7 better fits the DNA end. Germline V gene sequence: CDR1 SQVTM, CDR2 ANQGSEA. CDR3 length: 15 residues. CDR3 region: CSVGGARITYNEQYF. The CDR3 region has the DNA TGCAGCGTTGGGGGTGCGCGGATCACCTACAATGAGCAGTACTTC.

Concerning this clonotype: The junction departs from germline at one end; a sequencing error may be responsible. The chain employs TRBV28 and TRBJ1-5; tentatively, D is TRBD1 (5 bases). The CDR3 runs to 14 residues. Germline V gene sequence: CDR1 MDHEN, CDR2 SYDVKM. CDR3 loop: CPSSYDSSNQPKHF. DNA of the CDR3: TGTCCCAGCAGTTACGACAGTAGCAATCAGCCCAAGCATTTT.

On this clonotype: The junction departs from germline at one end; a sequencing error may be responsible. The chain links TRBV20-1 to TRBJ2-1; 9 positions match TRBD2. The CDR3 is 16 amino acids. The germline CDR1 and CDR2 sequences are DFQATT and SNEGSKA (reference sequence). Here the CDR3 reads CNARDRAGLATYEQFF. CDR3 bases: TGCAATGCTAGAGATCGGGCGGGACTAGCCACCTATGAGCAGTTCTTC.

Of note for this clonotype: This may stem from a read error, because a much larger clone lies one nucleotide away. This chain joins TRBV6-4 and TRBJ2-3; D is unclear. The CDR3 has 14 amino acids. Germline-derived CDR1 and CDR2 are MRHNA and SNTAGT. The CDR3 region is CVSSDSFDGDTQYF. CDR3 nucleotide sequence: TGTGTCAGCAGTGACTCGTTTGATGGAGATACGCAGTATTTT.

This sequence joins TRBV29-1 and TRBJ2-3; 8 positions match TRBD2. The CDR3 is 14 amino acids. CDR1 and CDR2 (germline): SQVTM, ANQGSEA. CDR3 loop: CSKTSESNTDTQYF. The CDR3 DNA follows: TGCAGTAAGACTAGCGAGAGTAATACAGATACGCAGTATTTT.